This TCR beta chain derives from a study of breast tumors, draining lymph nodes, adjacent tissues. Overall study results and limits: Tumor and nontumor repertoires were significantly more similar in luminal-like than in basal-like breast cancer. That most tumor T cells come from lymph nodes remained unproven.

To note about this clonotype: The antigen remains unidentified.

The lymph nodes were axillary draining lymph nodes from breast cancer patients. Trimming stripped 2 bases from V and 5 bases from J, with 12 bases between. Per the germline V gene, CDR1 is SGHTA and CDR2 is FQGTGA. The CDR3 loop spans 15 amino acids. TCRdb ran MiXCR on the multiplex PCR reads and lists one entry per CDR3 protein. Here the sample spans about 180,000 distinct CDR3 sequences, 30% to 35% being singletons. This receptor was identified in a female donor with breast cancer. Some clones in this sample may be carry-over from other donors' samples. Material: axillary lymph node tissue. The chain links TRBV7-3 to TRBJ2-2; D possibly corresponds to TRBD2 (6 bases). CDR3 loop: CASSLGGPTTGELFF. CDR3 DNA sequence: TGTGCCAGCAGCTTAGGAGGGCCTACGACCGGGGAGCTGTTTTTT.